The TCR beta chain under discussion was sequenced for a study of technical replicates of blood from a handful of donors. The CDR3 sequence is 15 residues long. Germline values: CDR1 SEHNR, CDR2 FQNEAQ (reference sequence). V was clipped by 0 bases and J by 7 bases, with 12 bases between them. TCRdb keeps only in-frame clones here, not all; method: immunoSEQ multiplex PCR. The profile shows about 70,000 clones, almost 98% of them singletons. The chain employs TRBV7-9 and TRBJ1-4; perhaps TRBD1 as D (6 bases). The TCR originated in a human donor in good health. Sequencing was carried out using T cells isolated from PBMCs. The CDR3 sequence is CASSLAGGMGEKLFF. The CDR3 DNA reads TGTGCCAGCAGCTTAGCAGGGGGAATGGGTGAAAAACTGTTTTTT.